This entry concerns a single T cell receptor (beta chain). This record comes from a study of blood T cell repertoires in COVID-19. The wider study: The United States, Italy and Spain provided the acute and convalescent COVID-19 samples. Nucleic acid was either cDNA or gDNA, and it came from T cells, B-cell-depleted T cells, or PBMCs.

In the authors' methods: It was from reference gene primer amplification that nucleated cell counts were estimated. Data came from immunoSEQ multiplex PCR; TCRdb stores just in-frame clones and leaves some out. The V and J calls and clone size come from that table; D and trimming were worked out from the DNA. Of 100,000 to 150,000 clones in the sample, roughly 85% were seen once. The CDR3 is 15 residues long. J lost 6 bases, V lost 5 bases, and 5 bases had no gene match. Germline V gene sequence: CDR1 SGHNT, CDR2 YENEEA. The chain joins TRBV11-3 to TRBJ2-3; 13 bases match TRBD2. The specimen sequenced was peripheral blood. The origin of this receptor is a man older than 75 with active or convalescent COVID-19. CDR3 sequence reads: CASSRTSGSYDTQYF. The DNA for the CDR3 is TGTGCCAGCAGCCGGACTAGCGGGAGTTATGATACGCAGTATTTT.